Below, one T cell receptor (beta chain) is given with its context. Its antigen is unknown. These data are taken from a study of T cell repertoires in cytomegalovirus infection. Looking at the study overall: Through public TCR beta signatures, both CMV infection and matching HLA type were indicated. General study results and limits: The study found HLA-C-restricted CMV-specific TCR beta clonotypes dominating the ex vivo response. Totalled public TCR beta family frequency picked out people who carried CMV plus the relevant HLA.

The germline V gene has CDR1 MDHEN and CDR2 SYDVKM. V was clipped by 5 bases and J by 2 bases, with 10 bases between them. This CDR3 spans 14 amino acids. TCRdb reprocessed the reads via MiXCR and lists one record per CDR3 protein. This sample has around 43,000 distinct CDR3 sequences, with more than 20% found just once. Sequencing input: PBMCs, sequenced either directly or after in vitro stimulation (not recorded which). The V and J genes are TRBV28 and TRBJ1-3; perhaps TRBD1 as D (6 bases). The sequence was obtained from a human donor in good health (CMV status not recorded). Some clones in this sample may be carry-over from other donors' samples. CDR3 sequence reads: CASSTTGTGNTIYF. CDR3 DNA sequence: TGTGCCAGCAGTACTACAGGGACTGGAAACACCATATATTTT.